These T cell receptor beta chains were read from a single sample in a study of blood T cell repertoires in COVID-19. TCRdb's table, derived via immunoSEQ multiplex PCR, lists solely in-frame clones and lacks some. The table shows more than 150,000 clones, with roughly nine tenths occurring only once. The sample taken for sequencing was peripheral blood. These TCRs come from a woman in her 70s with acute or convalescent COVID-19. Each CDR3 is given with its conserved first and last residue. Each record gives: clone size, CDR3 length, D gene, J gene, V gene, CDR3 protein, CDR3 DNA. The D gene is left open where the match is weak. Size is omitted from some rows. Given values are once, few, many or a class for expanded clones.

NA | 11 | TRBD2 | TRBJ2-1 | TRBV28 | CASSSGLAVVF | TGTGCCAGCAGTTCTGGACTAGCCGTCGTCTTC
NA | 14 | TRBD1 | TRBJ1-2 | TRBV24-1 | CATRGTGGSYGYTF | TGTGCCACCAGAGGGACAGGGGGCAGCTATGGCTACACCTTC
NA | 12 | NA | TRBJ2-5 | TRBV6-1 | CASSEVQKTQYF | TGTGCCAGCAGTGAAGTACAAAAGACCCAGTACTTC
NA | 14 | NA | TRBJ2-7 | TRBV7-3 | CASSLSGGSYEQYF | TGTGCCAGCAGCTTATCGGGCGGGTCCTACGAGCAGTACTTC
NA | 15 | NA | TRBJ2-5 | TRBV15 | CATSRDLAVQETQYF | TGTGCCACCAGCAGAGATTTAGCGGTCCAAGAGACCCAGTACTTC
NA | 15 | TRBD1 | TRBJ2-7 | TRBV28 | CASSGDRDTAYEQYF | TGTGCCAGCAGTGGGGACAGGGATACGGCCTACGAGCAGTACTTC
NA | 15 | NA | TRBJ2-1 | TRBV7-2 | CASSLRQGGYNEQFF | TGTGCCAGCAGCTTAAGACAGGGAGGCTACAATGAGCAGTTCTTC
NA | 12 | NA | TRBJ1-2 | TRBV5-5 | CASSHEPYGYTF | TGTGCCAGCAGCCACGAGCCTTATGGCTACACCTTC
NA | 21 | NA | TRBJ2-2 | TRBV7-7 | CASSLRDLGEAGNPNTGELFF | TGTGCTAGCAGCTTAAGAGATCTCGGGGAGGCGGGAAACCCGAACACCGGGGAGCTGTTTTTT
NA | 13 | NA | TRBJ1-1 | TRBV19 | CASSIPGRTEAFF | TGTGCCAGTAGTATTCCAGGGAGGACTGAAGCTTTCTTT
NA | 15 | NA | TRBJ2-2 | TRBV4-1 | CASSQDPTNTGELFF | TGCGCCAGCAGCCAAGACCCAACGAACACCGGGGAGCTGTTTTTT
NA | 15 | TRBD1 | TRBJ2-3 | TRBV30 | CAWSVTGGLADTQYF | TGTGCCTGGAGTGTTACAGGGGGCTTGGCAGATACGCAGTATTTT
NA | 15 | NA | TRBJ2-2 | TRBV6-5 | CASAGLAGNTGELFF | TGTGCCAGCGCAGGCCTGGCGGGGAACACCGGGGAGCTGTTTTTT
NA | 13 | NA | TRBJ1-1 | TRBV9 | CASSPRENTEAFF | TGTGCCAGCAGCCCCCGAGAGAACACTGAAGCTTTCTTT
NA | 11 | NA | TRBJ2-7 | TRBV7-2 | CASSLYNEQYF | TGTGCCAGCAGCCTTTATAACGAGCAGTACTTC
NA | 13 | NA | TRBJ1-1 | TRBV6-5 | CASSPPWNTEAFF | TGTGCCAGCAGCCCCCCATGGAACACTGAAGCTTTCTTT
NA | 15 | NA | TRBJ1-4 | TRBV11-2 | CASSSTGATNEKLFF | TGTGCCAGCAGCTCGACAGGAGCAACTAATGAAAAACTGTTTTTT
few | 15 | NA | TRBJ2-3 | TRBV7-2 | CASSLADTRTDTQYF | TGTGCCAGCAGCTTAGCTGACACCCGCACAGATACGCAGTATTTT
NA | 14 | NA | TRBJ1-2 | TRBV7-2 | CASSFGGSIGGYTF | TGTGCCAGCAGCTTCGGGGGGAGCATCGGTGGCTACACCTTC
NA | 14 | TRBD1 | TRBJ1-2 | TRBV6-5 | CASSTGTGHYGYTF | TGTGCCAGCAGTACCGGGACAGGTCACTATGGCTACACCTTC
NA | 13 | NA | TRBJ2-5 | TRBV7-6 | CASSLTAVETQYF | TGTGCCAGCAGCTTAACAGCTGTTGAGACCCAGTACTTC
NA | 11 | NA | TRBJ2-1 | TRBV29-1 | CSVRRFDEQFF | TGCAGCGTCCGGAGATTCGATGAGCAGTTCTTC
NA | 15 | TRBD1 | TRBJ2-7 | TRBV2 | CASRGNDRGSREQYF | TGTGCCAGCAGGGGGAACGACAGGGGAAGTCGGGAGCAGTACTTC
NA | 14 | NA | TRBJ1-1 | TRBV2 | CASRVAGGYTEAFF | TGTGCCAGCAGGGTCGCGGGTGGCTACACTGAAGCTTTCTTT
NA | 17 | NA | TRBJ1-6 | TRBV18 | CVSSLSPISGEGSPLHF | TGTGTCAGCTCACTGAGTCCAATCAGTGGGGAGGGTTCACCCCTCCACTTT
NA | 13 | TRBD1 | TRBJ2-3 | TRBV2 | CASRGQMTDTQYF | TGTGCCAGCAGGGGACAGATGACAGATACGCAGTATTTT
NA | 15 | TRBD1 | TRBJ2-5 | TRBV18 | CASSPRQGSKETQYF | TGTGCCAGCTCACCACGACAGGGCAGTAAAGAGACCCAGTACTTC
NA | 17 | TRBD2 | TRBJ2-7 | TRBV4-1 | CASSHNPGLAGQYEQYF | TGCGCCAGCAGCCACAATCCCGGACTAGCGGGGCAATACGAGCAGTACTTC
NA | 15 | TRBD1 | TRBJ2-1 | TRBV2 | CASSERSGGRHEQFF | TGTGCCAGCAGTGAACGGTCAGGGGGCCGCCATGAGCAGTTCTTC
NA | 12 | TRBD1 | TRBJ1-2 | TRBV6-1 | CASSSNRGGYTF | TGTGCCAGCAGTTCCAACAGGGGTGGCTACACCTTC
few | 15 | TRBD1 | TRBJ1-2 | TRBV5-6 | CASSKDRGRDYGYTF | TGTGCCAGTTCCAAAGACAGGGGGCGAGACTATGGCTACACCTTC
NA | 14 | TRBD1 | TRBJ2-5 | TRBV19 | CASRGTVNQETQYF | TGTGCCAGTAGGGGGACAGTCAACCAAGAGACCCAGTACTTC
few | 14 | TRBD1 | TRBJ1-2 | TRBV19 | CASRDGQANYGYTF | TGTGCCAGTAGGGACGGACAGGCTAACTATGGCTACACCTTC
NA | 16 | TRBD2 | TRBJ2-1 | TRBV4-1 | CASSQDWTSGGAKQFF | TGCGCCAGCAGCCAAGATTGGACTAGCGGGGGAGCTAAGCAGTTCTTC
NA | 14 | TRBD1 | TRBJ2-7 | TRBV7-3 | CASSLMGQGYEQYF | TGTGCCAGCAGCTTAATGGGACAGGGTTACGAGCAGTACTTC
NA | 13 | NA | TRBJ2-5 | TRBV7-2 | CASGPLGGETQYF | TGTGCCAGCGGACCCCTCGGGGGAGAGACCCAGTACTTC
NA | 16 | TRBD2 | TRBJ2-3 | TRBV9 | CASSVAAGGVADTQYF | TGTGCCAGCAGCGTAGCGGCGGGGGGTGTGGCAGATACGCAGTATTTT
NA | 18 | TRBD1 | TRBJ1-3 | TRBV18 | CASSPKLTGGSSGNTIYF | TGTGCCAGCTCACCGAAATTGACAGGGGGCAGCTCTGGAAACACCATATATTTT
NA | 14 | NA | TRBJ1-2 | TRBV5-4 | CASSFGGENYGYTF | TGTGCCAGCAGTTTTGGGGGGGAAAATTATGGCTACACCTTC
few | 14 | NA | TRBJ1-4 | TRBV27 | CASSPWGANEKLFF | TGTGCCAGCAGTCCTTGGGGGGCTAATGAAAAACTGTTTTTT
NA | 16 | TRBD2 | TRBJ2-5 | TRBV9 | CASSVGAGVLQETQYF | TGTGCCAGCAGCGTAGGCGCGGGAGTACTCCAAGAGACCCAGTACTTC
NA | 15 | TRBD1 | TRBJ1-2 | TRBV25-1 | CASSELGQGADGYTF | TGTGCCAGCAGTGAACTGGGACAGGGGGCTGATGGCTACACCTTC
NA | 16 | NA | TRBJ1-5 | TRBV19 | CASSIVEGAVNQPQHF | TGTGCCAGTAGTATAGTCGAAGGGGCGGTCAATCAGCCCCAGCATTTT
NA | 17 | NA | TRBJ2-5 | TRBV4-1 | CASSQDRGSQYQETQYF | TGCGCCAGCAGCCAAGATCGGGGGTCTCAATATCAAGAGACCCAGTACTTC
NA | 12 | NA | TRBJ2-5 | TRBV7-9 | CASSRQLETQYF | TGTGCCAGCAGCCGTCAGTTGGAGACCCAGTACTTC
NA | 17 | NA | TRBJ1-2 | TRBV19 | CASSKSGAEPRNYGYTF | TGTGCCAGTAGTAAGAGCGGGGCCGAGCCGCGAAACTATGGCTACACCTTC
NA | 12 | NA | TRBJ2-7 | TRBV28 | CASSPGGHEQYF | TGTGCCAGCAGTCCGGGGGGCCACGAGCAGTACTTC
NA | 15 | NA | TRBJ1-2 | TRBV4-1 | CASSQYAQGRKGYTF | TGCGCCAGCAGCCAATATGCGCAGGGGCGTAAGGGCTACACCTTC
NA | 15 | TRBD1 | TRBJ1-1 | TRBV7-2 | CASSLVEGAGTEAFF | TGTGCCAGCAGCTTAGTGGAGGGGGCGGGCACTGAAGCTTTCTTT
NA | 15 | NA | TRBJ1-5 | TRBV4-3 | CASSQTENSNQPQHF | TGCGCCAGCAGCCAAACAGAGAATAGCAATCAGCCCCAGCATTTT
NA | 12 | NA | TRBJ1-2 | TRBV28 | CASSLMDKGYTF | TGTGCCAGCAGTTTAATGGACAAAGGCTACACCTTC
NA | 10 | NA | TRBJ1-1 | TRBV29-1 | CSVLYTEAFF | TGCAGCGTTCTGTACACTGAAGCTTTCTTT